This is a list of T cell receptor beta chains from one sample in a study of radiation and T cells in renal cell carcinoma. The method was immunoSEQ multiplex PCR; TCRdb's version includes in-frame clones alone and lacks a portion of them. The sample carries about 120,000 clones, 75% to 85% recorded once. The source was blood, collected from a patient whose treatment included radiotherapy and nephrectomy. Every receptor here comes from a woman aged 55-69 years with renal cell carcinoma. CDR3s include the opening cysteine and the closing phenylalanine or tryptophan. Each record gives: clone size, V gene, J gene, D gene, CDR3 protein, CDR3 DNA. D genes are given only for firm matches. Rows may omit the clone size; those that give it use once, few, many or a size class.

size: .; V: TRBV19; J: TRBJ1-5; D: .; CDR3: CASSIALDRLGNQPQHF; DNA: TGTGCCAGTAGTATCGCCTTGGACAGATTGGGCAATCAGCCCCAGCATTTT
size: .; V: TRBV30; J: TRBJ1-1; D: .; CDR3: CAWNLEGRRAFF; DNA: TGTGCCTGGAATTTGGAGGGGCGCCGAGCTTTCTTT
size: .; V: TRBV28; J: TRBJ1-1; D: .; CDR3: CASTGRSAFF; DNA: TGTGCCAGCACGGGCAGGTCAGCTTTCTTT
size: .; V: TRBV10-3; J: TRBJ1-2; D: .; CDR3: CAISGAAGGYTF; DNA: TGTGCCATCTCCGGGGCCGCGGGGGGCTACACCTTC
size: few; V: TRBV5-1; J: TRBJ2-5; D: .; CDR3: CASSLGGYQETQYF; DNA: TGCGCCAGCAGCTTGGGGGGGTACCAAGAGACCCAGTACTTC
size: .; V: TRBV18; J: TRBJ1-2; D: .; CDR3: CASSPGTYVYGYTF; DNA: TGTGCCAGCTCACCAGGGACGTACGTCTATGGCTACACCTTC
size: .; V: TRBV27; J: TRBJ2-2; D: .; CDR3: CASSLSYTSGLNTGELFF; DNA: TGTGCCAGCAGTTTATCGTACACCTCCGGGCTTAACACCGGGGAGCTGTTTTTT
size: .; V: TRBV6-5; J: TRBJ2-1; D: .; CDR3: CASSYLGLATYNEQFF; DNA: TGTGCCAGCAGTTATCTTGGGCTAGCTACCTACAATGAGCAGTTCTTC
size: .; V: TRBV5-1; J: TRBJ2-7; D: .; CDR3: CASSLAAPYEQYF; DNA: TGCGCCAGCAGCTTGGCGGCCCCCTACGAGCAGTACTTC
size: .; V: TRBV30; J: TRBJ2-7; D: TRBD1; CDR3: CAWRGDRYEQYF; DNA: TGTGCCTGGAGGGGGGACAGGTACGAGCAGTACTTC
size: .; V: TRBV28; J: TRBJ2-7; D: .; CDR3: CASGGGEQYF; DNA: TGTGCCTCGGGGGGCGGCGAGCAGTACTTC
size: .; V: TRBV7-9; J: TRBJ2-7; D: .; CDR3: CASSYPSYEQYF; DNA: TGTGCCAGCAGCTACCCATCCTACGAGCAGTACTTC
size: .; V: TRBV19; J: TRBJ2-2; D: TRBD1; CDR3: CASSINPPGQGYAGELFF; DNA: TGTGCCAGTAGTATAAACCCCCCGGGACAGGGGTACGCCGGGGAGCTGTTTTTT
size: .; V: TRBV5-5; J: TRBJ2-5; D: .; CDR3: CASTPALDWETQYF; DNA: TGTGCCAGCACCCCAGCCCTGGACTGGGAGACCCAGTACTTC
size: .; V: TRBV7-9; J: TRBJ2-5; D: .; CDR3: CASSPPSVRAETQYF; DNA: TGTGCCAGCAGCCCACCGAGCGTTCGGGCGGAGACCCAGTACTTC
size: .; V: TRBV10-3; J: TRBJ2-7; D: .; CDR3: CAISESRGAGSEQYF; DNA: TGTGCCATCAGTGAGTCGAGGGGGGCTGGGAGCGAGCAGTACTTC
size: once; V: TRBV9; J: TRBJ1-3; D: TRBD1; CDR3: CASSVSGGGNTIYF; DNA: TGTGCCAGCAGCGTATCAGGGGGCGGAAACACCATATATTTT
size: .; V: TRBV5-1; J: TRBJ2-7; D: .; CDR3: CASSLFAGYEQYF; DNA: TGCGCCAGCAGCTTGTTTGCAGGCTACGAGCAGTACTTC
size: .; V: TRBV4-1; J: TRBJ2-7; D: .; CDR3: CASSQGVSYEQYF; DNA: TGCGCCAGCAGCCAAGGGGTGAGCTACGAGCAGTACTTC
size: .; V: TRBV19; J: TRBJ1-1; D: .; CDR3: CASSTDRNTEAFF; DNA: TGTGCCAGTAGTACTGACAGAAACACTGAAGCTTTCTTT
size: once; V: TRBV27; J: TRBJ1-3; D: .; CDR3: CASSLVDTGWTIYF; DNA: TGTGCCAGCAGTTTAGTGGACACCGGATGGACCATATATTTT
size: .; V: TRBV15; J: TRBJ2-3; D: TRBD1; CDR3: CATSRDHRGESDTQYF; DNA: TGTGCCACCAGCAGAGACCACAGGGGGGAGTCAGATACGCAGTATTTT
size: .; V: TRBV10-1; J: TRBJ2-7; D: .; CDR3: CASRDDSAYEQYF; DNA: TGCGCCAGCAGAGATGACAGCGCCTACGAGCAGTACTTC
size: .; V: TRBV19; J: TRBJ2-5; D: .; CDR3: CASSIDGSQETQYF; DNA: TGTGCCAGTAGTATAGACGGGTCCCAAGAGACCCAGTACTTC
size: .; V: TRBV5-6; J: TRBJ2-5; D: .; CDR3: CASSLRSGRETQYF; DNA: TGTGCCAGCAGCTTGAGGTCGGGGCGGGAGACCCAGTACTTC
size: .; V: TRBV7-3; J: TRBJ2-2; D: TRBD2; CDR3: CASSFRDYRDTGELFF; DNA: TGTGCCAGCAGCTTCAGGGACTACCGAGACACCGGGGAGCTGTTTTTT
size: .; V: TRBV7-3; J: TRBJ2-3; D: .; CDR3: CASSLKGRKKDTQYF; DNA: TGTGCCAGCAGCTTAAAAGGTCGGAAGAAAGATACGCAGTATTTT
size: .; V: TRBV28; J: TRBJ2-7; D: .; CDR3: CASRVRGAFYEQYF; DNA: TGTGCCAGCAGGGTTAGAGGGGCGTTCTACGAGCAGTACTTC
size: .; V: TRBV27; J: TRBJ2-7; D: .; CDR3: CASSLSGEQYF; DNA: TGTGCCAGCAGTTTATCGGGCGAGCAGTACTTC